This T cell receptor (beta chain) originates from a study of OX40 agonist ivuxolimab in advanced cancers. Overall study findings and caveats: The 0.1-3.0 mg/kg partial responders had among the lowest clonal expansion. The expanded peripheral T cells' antigen specificity was not determined. A proportion of nonresponders additionally exhibited low normalized T-cell clonal expansion.

As regards this clone: Its cognate antigen is unknown.

Only in-frame clones appear in the TCRdb table, and some are missing; sequencing was by immunoSEQ multiplex PCR. This repertoire shows 62,000 or so clones, about 89% found once; its top ten account for roughly 5.1%. CDR1 LGHNA and CDR2 YNFKEQ come from the germline V gene. The length of the CDR3 is 14 residues. The V segment lost 1 base and the J segment 5 bases; nucleotides outside the gene matches: 0. The chain combines TRBV4-2 with TRBJ2-7, with TRBD2 identical over 12 bases. Sample: CD4+ or CD8+ T cells sorted from blood, taken in a trial of the OX40 agonist ivuxolimab. The TCR originated in an adult with an advanced solid tumor such as melanoma, head and neck, liver or kidney cancer. The DNA for the CDR3 is TGTGCCAGCAGCCAAGGACTAGCGGGAGACGAGCAGTACTTC. Protein: CASSQGLAGDEQYF.